This T cell receptor (beta chain) was sequenced during a study of T cell responses to AZD1222 COVID-19 vaccine. Turning to the study itself: Doses given second, at about 4 or about 12 weeks, were pooled.

Concerning this clone: The target antigen is unknown.

Measured with immunoSEQ multiplex PCR; TCRdb has only the in-frame clones, and not every one. Among approximately 82,000 clones, more than 85% were seen once, and the ten largest hold approximately 5.2%. General observations from the study: Spike was spanned by vaccine-associated CD4 TCRs, which were dominant at 160-218 and 743-854. Spike-specific TCR breadth and depth grew following two AZD1222 doses. Females outnumbered males among donors, who were mostly white British; clonal diversity was possibly underestimated.

The CDR3 is made up of 17 amino acids. CDR1 is LGHDT and CDR2 is YNNKEL in the germline V gene (reference sequence). The V gene lost 0 bases and the J gene lost 4 bases, with 15 bases spanning the gap. The TCR sequence derives from an adult in good health. The V gene is TRBV3-1 (or the pseudogene TRBV3-2), the J gene TRBJ2-2; no clear D gene. The specimen comprised peripheral blood, sampled on day 0 of AZD1222 vaccination. CDR3 amino acids: CASSQESQYLTTGELFF. The DNA for the CDR3 is TGTGCCAGCAGCCAAGAGTCTCAGTACTTGACCACCGGGGAGCTGTTTTTT.